This is a list of T cell receptor beta chains from one sample in a study of T cells in Graves' hyperthyroidism and ophthalmopathy. TCRdb called the multiplex PCR reads again in MiXCR, with one record for every CDR3 protein. The sample holds 450,000 to 650,000 distinct CDR3 sequences; 13% to 15% are singletons and the top ten take more than 6%. Sequencing input: blood. The receptors here all came from a woman between 18 and 30 years old with Graves' ophthalmopathy. The CDR3 runs from the conserved cysteine through the conserved F or W. A D gene is named only where the DNA matches it firmly. Size tells how often a clone was seen (once, few, many) or the class of an expanded clone, and some rows leave it out.

16 | TRBJ2-3 | TRBV7-2 | once | TRBD2 | TGTGCCAGCAGCTCGGACCCGGGACTAGTCACAGATACGCAGTATTTT | CASSSDPGLVTDTQYF
15 | TRBJ2-1 | TRBV19 | few | TRBD1 | TGTGCCAGTAGTACAGCTCGGACAGGGTTCAATGAGCAGTTCTTC | CASSTARTGFNEQFF
16 | TRBJ2-5 | TRBV27 | many | TRBD2 | TGTGCCAGCAGGATGACTAGCGGGGGAATGGAGGAGACCCAGTACTTC | CASRMTSGGMEETQYF
15 | TRBJ2-7 | TRBV20-1 | NA | TRBD2 | TGCAGTGCTAGGGGACTAGCGACAAGAACCTACGAGCAGTACTTC | CSARGLATRTYEQYF
14 | TRBJ1-3 | TRBV2 | many | NA | TGTGCCAGTAGACAGACTCACTCTGGAAACACCATATATTTT | CASRQTHSGNTIYF
15 | TRBJ2-5 | TRBV27 | many | TRBD1 | TGTGCCAGCAGCCAGGACAGGGGGCGAGGGGAGACCCAGTACTTC | CASSQDRGRGETQYF
13 | TRBJ1-2 | TRBV12-3/TRBV12-4 | NA | NA | TGTGCCAGCAGGGCTTTCGGTTTCAATGGCTACACCTTC | CASRAFGFNGYTF
15 | TRBJ2-3 | TRBV9 | many | TRBD2 | TGTGCCAGCAGCGTACTAGCGGGAAACACAGATACGCAGTATTTT | CASSVLAGNTDTQYF
14 | TRBJ2-7 | TRBV13 | many | TRBD1 | TGTGCCAGCAGCCCGGGACAGGGACTCTACGAGCAGTACTTC | CASSPGQGLYEQYF
15 | TRBJ2-3 | TRBV3-1 | few | NA | TGTGCCAGCAGCCAAGGACAGGTTATCACAGATACGCAGTATTTT | CASSQGQVITDTQYF
12 | TRBJ2-1 | TRBV27 | many | NA | TGTGCCAGTACGACTGGATACAATGAGCAGTTCTTC | CASTTGYNEQFF
13 | TRBJ2-1 | TRBV27 | few | TRBD2 | TGTGCCAGCATGAGCGGGGAATACAATGAGCAGTTCTTC | CASMSGEYNEQFF
14 | TRBJ2-3 | TRBV19 | many | NA | TGTGCCAGTAGTATTGGGGGTGATCGAGATACGCAGTATTTT | CASSIGGDRDTQYF
11 | TRBJ2-1 | TRBV5-1 | few | NA | TGCGCCAGCAGCTTGGAGGGTAAGCAGTTCTTC | CASSLEGKQFF
18 | TRBJ2-7 | TRBV12-5 | NA | NA | TGTGCTAGTGGTTTGGTACTCTCCCGGGACAAAACTCCCTACGAGCAGTACTTC | CASGLVLSRDKTPYEQYF
15 | TRBJ1-1 | TRBV9 | many | TRBD1 | TGTGCCAGCAGCAAGACAGGGGCCATGAACACTGAAGCTTTCTTT | CASSKTGAMNTEAFF
16 | TRBJ1-2 | TRBV19 | few | TRBD1 | TGTGCCAGTAGTTTACAACAGGGGGCCTTAAACTATGGCTACACCTTC | CASSLQQGALNYGYTF
14 | TRBJ2-7 | TRBV28 | many | NA | TGTGCCAGCGGCCCCTCGCAGGCCGCCTACGAGCAGTACTTC | CASGPSQAAYEQYF
15 | TRBJ2-5 | TRBV18 | many | TRBD1 | TGTGCCAGCTCACCAAGGGACAGCGTTCAAGAGACCCAGTACTTC | CASSPRDSVQETQYF
14 | TRBJ1-4 | TRBV25-1 | few | NA | TGTGCCAGTAGTGAAGTGGGCCTTAATGAAAAACTGTTTTTT | CASSEVGLNEKLFF
16 | TRBJ2-1 | TRBV12-3/TRBV12-4 | many | TRBD2 | TGTGCCAGCAGGGGGAGGTCGGTAGCGGGTGGGAATGAGCAGTTCTTC | CASRGRSVAGGNEQFF
16 | TRBJ2-5 | TRBV20-1 | few | NA | TGCAGTGCTATTTTTTTGAGAGAGTCGACCCAAGAGACCCAGTACTTC | CSAIFLRESTQETQYF
17 | TRBJ1-3 | TRBV7-9 | NA | NA | TGTGCCAGCAGCGCCATGTTTGGGGGGCCGACTGGAAACACCATATATTTT | CASSAMFGGPTGNTIYF
14 | TRBJ2-7 | TRBV7-9 | many | NA | TGTGCCAGCAGCTTAGGACGGAGAGTGGACGAGCAGTACTTC | CASSLGRRVDEQYF
15 | TRBJ1-1 | TRBV7-9 | many | NA | TGTGCCAGCAGCTTAGTTGTCGGAAAGAACACTGAAGCTTTCTTT | CASSLVVGKNTEAFF
12 | TRBJ2-1 | TRBV28 | many | NA | TGTGCCAGCAGCCTACATCCTCGAGAGCAGTTCTTC | CASSLHPREQFF
12 | TRBJ2-1 | TRBV25-1 | few | NA | TGTGCCAGCAGTCAATCTATGGGTGAGCAGTTCTTC | CASSQSMGEQFF
17 | TRBJ1-1 | TRBV25-1 | many | NA | TGTGCCAGCAGTGTAACTACAGGGAAGGGGCTGAACACTGAAGCTTTCTTT | CASSVTTGKGLNTEAFF
12 | TRBJ1-1 | TRBV6-1 | many | NA | TGTGCCACCGCGAACGTGGGCACTGAAGCTTTCTTT | CATANVGTEAFF
14 | TRBJ2-1 | TRBV7-9 | NA | TRBD1 | TGTGCCAGCAGCCCAGGGGGCCTCGGTAATGAGCAGTTCTTC | CASSPGGLGNEQFF
14 | TRBJ2-5 | TRBV6-2/TRBV6-3 | many | TRBD1 | TGTGCCAGCAGTAGACAGGGCAGGGTTGAGACCCAGTACTTC | CASSRQGRVETQYF
16 | TRBJ2-1 | TRBV7-9 | many | NA | TGTGCCAGCAGCCCCCCGGAGGGTCCGACTATACATGAGCAGTTCTTC | CASSPPEGPTIHEQFF
15 | TRBJ2-5 | TRBV12-5 | many | NA | TGTGCTAGTGGGGCCCTGTTGGTCGGCCAAGAGACCCAGTACTTC | CASGALLVGQETQYF
15 | TRBJ2-4 | TRBV20-1 | NA | NA | TGCAGTGCTAACCCAGGGTTCGAGGCCAAAAACATTCAGTACTTC | CSANPGFEAKNIQYF
19 | TRBJ2-3 | TRBV13 | NA | NA | TGTGCCAGCAGCTTAGGTCATAGGGAAAGGGCGTTGGGCACAGATACGCAGTATTTT | CASSLGHRERALGTDTQYF
11 | TRBJ2-1 | TRBV30 | many | NA | TGTGCCTGGCAGGAGTACAATGAGCAGTTCTTC | CAWQEYNEQFF
11 | TRBJ2-1 | TRBV11-1 | many | NA | TGTGCCAGCAGCCCTCACAATGAGCAGTTCTTC | CASSPHNEQFF
17 | TRBJ1-5 | TRBV28 | many | TRBD1 | TGTGCCAGCAGTTTGGGACAGGGAGGAGTTGACGAGGAGCCCCAGCATTTT | CASSLGQGGVDEEPQHF
18 | TRBJ2-5 | TRBV4-2 | few | TRBD2 | TGTGCCAGCAGCCAATGGGGGAACCGAGCGGGAGTCCAAGAGACCCAGTACTTC | CASSQWGNRAGVQETQYF
15 | TRBJ1-4 | TRBV5-6 | NA | NA | TGTGCCAGCAGCTTGTCGACCACCGGTAATGAAAAACTGTTTTTT | CASSLSTTGNEKLFF
16 | TRBJ2-6 | TRBV19 | few | NA | TGTGCCAGTAGTTCAGGGCCACCCTCTGGGGCCAACGTCCTGACTTTC | CASSSGPPSGANVLTF
14 | TRBJ2-4 | TRBV20-1 | NA | NA | TGCAGTGCTAGGAGGGGGGAGGGGAGGAACATTCAGTACTTC | CSARRGEGRNIQYF
15 | TRBJ2-7 | TRBV4-3 | NA | NA | TGCGCCAGCAGCCAAGATGCTGGGAGCTCCTACGAGCAGTACTTC | CASSQDAGSSYEQYF
15 | TRBJ2-3 | TRBV6-1 | many | TRBD1 | TGTGCCAGCAGGAACCGGGACAGGGGCACAGATACGCAGTATTTT | CASRNRDRGTDTQYF
15 | TRBJ2-1 | TRBV5-8 | few | TRBD1 | TGTGCCAGCAGCACCGGGACAGGTGGGGACAATGAGCAGTTCTTC | CASSTGTGGDNEQFF
12 | TRBJ1-2 | TRBV20-1 | many | TRBD1 | TGCAGTGCCCCGGACAGGGATTGGGGCTACACCTTC | CSAPDRDWGYTF
14 | TRBJ2-2 | TRBV5-1 | many | TRBD2 | TGCGCCAGCAGCTTAAAGCGGGAATCCGGGGAGCTGTTTTTT | CASSLKRESGELFF
13 | TRBJ2-7 | TRBV6-1 | few | NA | TGTGCCAGCACTAGCGCCGACTCCTACGAGCAGTACTTC | CASTSADSYEQYF